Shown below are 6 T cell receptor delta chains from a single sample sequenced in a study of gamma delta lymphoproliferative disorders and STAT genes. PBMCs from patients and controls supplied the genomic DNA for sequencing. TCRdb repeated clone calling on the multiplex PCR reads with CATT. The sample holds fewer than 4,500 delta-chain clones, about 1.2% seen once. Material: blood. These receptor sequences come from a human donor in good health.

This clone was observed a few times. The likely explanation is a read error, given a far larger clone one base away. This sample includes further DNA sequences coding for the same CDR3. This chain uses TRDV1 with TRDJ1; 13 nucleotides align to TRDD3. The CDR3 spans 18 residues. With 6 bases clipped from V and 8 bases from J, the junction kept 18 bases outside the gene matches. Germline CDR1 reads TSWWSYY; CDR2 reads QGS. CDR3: CALGELLLGDTDLWKLIF. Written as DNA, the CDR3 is TGTGCTCTTGGTGAGCTCCTACTGGGGGATACGGATTTGTGGAAACTCATCTTT.

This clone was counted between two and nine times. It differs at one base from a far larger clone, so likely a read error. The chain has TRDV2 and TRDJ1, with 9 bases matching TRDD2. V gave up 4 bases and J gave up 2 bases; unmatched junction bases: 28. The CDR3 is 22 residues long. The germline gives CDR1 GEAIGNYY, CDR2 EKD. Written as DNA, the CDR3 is TGTGCCTGTGATACCCTTCCTACTTGGGGAGCTCAACCCTCAGATTTGACCGATAAACTCATCTTT. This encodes CACDTLPTWGAQPSDLTDKLIF.

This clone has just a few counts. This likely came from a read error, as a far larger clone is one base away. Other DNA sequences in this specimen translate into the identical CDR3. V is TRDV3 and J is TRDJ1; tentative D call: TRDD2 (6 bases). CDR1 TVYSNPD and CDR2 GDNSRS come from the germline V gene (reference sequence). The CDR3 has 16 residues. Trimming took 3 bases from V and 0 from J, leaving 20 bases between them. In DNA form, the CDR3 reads TGTGCCTTCAGCCTTCCCACGGGGGGTTACACCGATAAACTCATCTTT. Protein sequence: CAFSLPTGGYTDKLIF.

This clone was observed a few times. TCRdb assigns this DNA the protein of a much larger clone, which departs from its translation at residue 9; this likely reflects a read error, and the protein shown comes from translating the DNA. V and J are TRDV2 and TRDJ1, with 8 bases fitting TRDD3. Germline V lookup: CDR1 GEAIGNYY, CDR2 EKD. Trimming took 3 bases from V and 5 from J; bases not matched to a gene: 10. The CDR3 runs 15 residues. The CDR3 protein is CACDSWGTLGDKLIF. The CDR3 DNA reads TGTGCCTGTGACTCCTGGGGGACCCTGGGGGATAAACTCATCTTT.

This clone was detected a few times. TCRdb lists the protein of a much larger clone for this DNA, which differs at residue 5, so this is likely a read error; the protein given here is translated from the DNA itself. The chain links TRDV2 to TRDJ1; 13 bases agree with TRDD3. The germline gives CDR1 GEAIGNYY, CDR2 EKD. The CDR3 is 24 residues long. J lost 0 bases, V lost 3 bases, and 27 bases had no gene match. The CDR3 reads CACDALGLRLGDTETDLYTDKLIF. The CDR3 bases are TGTGCCTGTGACGCCTTGGGTCTTAGACTGGGGGATACGGAAACCGACCTGTACACCGATAAACTCATCTTT.

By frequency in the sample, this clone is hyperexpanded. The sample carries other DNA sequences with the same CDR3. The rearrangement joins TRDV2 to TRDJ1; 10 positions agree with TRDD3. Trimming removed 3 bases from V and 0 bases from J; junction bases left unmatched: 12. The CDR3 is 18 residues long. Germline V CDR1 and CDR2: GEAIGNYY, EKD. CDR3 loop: CACDPVLGDPIDTDKLIF. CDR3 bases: TGTGCCTGTGACCCGGTACTGGGGGATCCCATTGACACCGATAAACTCATCTTT.